Listed below are T cell receptor beta chains from one sample, sequenced in a study of regulatory T cells in long-lasting Graves disease. TCRdb redid the calling of the multiplex PCR reads with MiXCR, one entry per CDR3 protein. The table lists fewer than 650,000 distinct CDR3 sequences, approximately 15% of them singletons. These data also featured in a second study, about T cells in Graves' hyperthyroidism and ophthalmopathy.

The input for sequencing was peripheral blood mononuclear cells (PBMCs), taken at new diagnosis, from a patient treated with antithyroid drugs. These receptors came from a woman aged 25-40 years with Graves disease. Both conserved end residues are part of each CDR3. A D gene is named only where the DNA matches it firmly. A clone size is listed for some rows: how often the clone was seen (once, few, many), or a class if it is expanded.

>TRBJ2-1|.|TRBV6-2/TRBV6-3|.
CASSQGRSSEGEQFF
TGTGCCAGCAGTCAGGGGAGATCTTCGGAGGGTGAGCAGTTCTTC
>TRBJ2-2|.|TRBV2|.
CASSVPESNTGELFF
TGTGCCAGCAGTGTTCCAGAGTCGAACACCGGGGAGCTGTTTTTT
>TRBJ2-3|.|TRBV10-3|many
CAISYRDFSDTQYF
TGTGCCATCAGTTACCGGGACTTCTCAGATACGCAGTATTTT
>TRBJ2-5|TRBD1|TRBV13|.
CASSSTGVQETQYF
TGTGCCAGCAGCTCGACAGGGGTACAAGAGACCCAGTACTTC
>TRBJ2-7|.|TRBV7-9|many
CASSSRTSWAYEQYF
TGTGCCAGCAGCTCTCGTACTAGTTGGGCCTACGAGCAGTACTTC
>TRBJ2-3|.|TRBV7-8|many
CASSYRLRGGRTDTQYF
TGTGCCAGCAGCTACCGATTGAGGGGGGGGCGGACAGATACGCAGTATTTT
>TRBJ2-7|TRBD1|TRBV29-1|.
CSVVWTGTYEQYF
TGCAGCGTAGTCTGGACAGGGACCTACGAGCAGTACTTC
>TRBJ2-1|TRBD2|TRBV19|.
CASSRQGGTSSSPSSYNEQFF
TGTGCCAGTAGCCGTCAAGGAGGGACTAGCTCTAGCCCGAGCTCCTACAATGAGCAGTTCTTC
>TRBJ1-1|.|TRBV27|few
CASKVGGLTEAFF
TGTGCCAGCAAGGTGGGGGGCTTAACTGAAGCTTTCTTT
>TRBJ2-6|TRBD1|TRBV6-2/TRBV6-3|.
CASRGRVRGQGTGANVLTF
TGTGCCAGCAGAGGAAGAGTACGGGGACAGGGGACTGGGGCCAACGTCCTGACTTTC
>TRBJ1-1|TRBD1|TRBV15|few
CATSSRTGGAEAFF
TGTGCCACCAGCTCGCGGACAGGAGGTGCTGAAGCTTTCTTT
>TRBJ2-1|TRBD1|TRBV5-1|many
CASSLGGQGNEQFF
TGCGCCAGCAGCTTGGGCGGACAGGGCAATGAGCAGTTCTTC
>TRBJ2-2|TRBD2|TRBV12-3/TRBV12-4|.
CASSIAPLAGFPGELFF
TGTGCCAGCAGCATAGCCCCCCTAGCGGGATTCCCGGGGGAGCTGTTTTTT
>TRBJ1-5|.|TRBV6-2/TRBV6-3|few
CASSYNINWAQHF
TGTGCCAGCAGTTATAACATTAATTGGGCCCAGCATTTT
>TRBJ2-3|TRBD2|TRBV15|.
CATSRDAGVTDTQYF
TGTGCCACCAGCAGAGATGCGGGAGTAACAGATACGCAGTATTTT
>TRBJ1-4|.|TRBV28|many
CASSSHPGGEKLFF
TGTGCCAGCAGTTCTCACCCGGGGGGTGAAAAACTGTTTTTT